One sample yielded the 3 T cell receptor beta chains listed below, sequenced in a study of CD8 T cells in acute hepatitis C reinfection. Time point given: naive CD8 control sorted from an acute-time-point sample. The method was immunoSEQ multiplex PCR; TCRdb's version includes in-frame clones alone and lacks a portion of them. This repertoire shows approximately 41,000 clones, approximately 87% found once; its top ten account for roughly 0.46%. Source material: naive CD8+ T cells from PBMCs. These receptor sequences come from a man aged 30-40 years with chronic hepatitis C.

V gene TRBV19 combines with J gene TRBJ2-7; 8 bases map to TRBD1. The germline gives CDR1 LNHDA, CDR2 SQIVND (reference sequence). The CDR3 runs 13 residues. After removal of 6 bases from V and 6 bases from J, the junction contained 7 bases not matched to a gene. CDR3 residues: CASRPGQGVEQYF. Here the CDR3 DNA reads TGTGCCAGTAGGCCTGGACAGGGAGTCGAGCAGTACTTC.

CDR3 sequence reads: CASSLTAAGGEQYF. The CDR3 DNA follows: TGTGCCAGCAGCTTGACGGCGGCCGGGGGCGAGCAGTACTTC. The chain is built from TRBV5-6 and TRBJ2-7; D perhaps matches TRBD2 (6 bases). The V end was cut by 1 base, the J end by 6 bases, with 14 bases between. CDR1 and CDR2 (germline): SGHDT, YYEEEE. CDR3 length: 14 residues.

This clone has just one count. The chain combines TRBV6-5 with TRBJ2-1; D is unresolved. This CDR3 has 13 amino acids. The V end was cut by 2 bases, the J end by 9 bases, with 11 bases between. Germline loops: CDR1 MNHEY, CDR2 SVGAGI. Written as DNA, the CDR3 is TGTGCCAGCAGTTACCTAGGCCCAGGTGAGCAGTTCTTC. It yields the protein CASSYLGPGEQFF.